These 4 T cell receptor beta chains were sequenced from one sample in a study of cytomegalovirus exposure and HLA in healthy donors. Method: immunoSEQ multiplex PCR; TCRdb's copy keeps in-frame clones and lacks some. Altogether about 360,000 clones are present, roughly 88% being singletons, with the ten largest covering under 0.95%. The sequencing input was PBMCs. The receptors were sampled from a young woman in good health and CMV-seronegative.

The V and J genes are TRBV27 and TRBJ2-5, with TRBD1 matching over 7 bases. The CDR3 has 16 amino acids. The V gene's germline CDR1 is MNHEY and CDR2 SMNVEV (reference sequence). Trimming took 3 bases from V and 5 from J; bases not matched to a gene: 12. The CDR3 spells CASSFAGTVTSETQYF. CDR3 DNA sequence: TGTGCCAGCAGTTTCGCCGGGACAGTAACTTCGGAGACCCAGTACTTC.

CDR3 in DNA: TGTGCCAGCAGCGAGGGACAGGGGCCAACCTACGAGCAGTACTTC. Translated, it gives CASSEGQGPTYEQYF. The genes are TRBV28 and TRBJ2-7; TRBD1 aligns across 10 bases. V lost 6 bases to trimming and J lost 2 bases; unmatched junction nucleotides: 7. CDR1 and CDR2 from the germline V gene are MDHEN and SYDVKM. This CDR3 comprises 15 residues.

The V call is TRBV5-1, the J call TRBJ2-7, with D perhaps TRBD2 (5 bases). The CDR3 consists of 14 residues. The ends were cut back, 0 bases at V and 7 bases at J, with 14 bases in the middle. From germline, CDR1 is SGHRS and CDR2 YFSETQ. The CDR3 loop is CASSLEHPWREQYF. The CDR3 region has the DNA TGCGCCAGCAGCTTGGAACACCCGTGGAGGGAGCAGTACTTC.

The V call is TRBV11-2, the J call TRBJ1-6, with 9 bases lining up with TRBD1. Germline loops: CDR1 SGHAT, CDR2 FQNNGV. The CDR3 contains 15 residues. Trimming cost V 4 bases and J 5 bases; bases outside gene matches: 3. The chain's CDR3 is CASSSRTGDNSPLHF. CDR3 DNA sequence: TGTGCCAGCAGCTCTAGGACAGGGGATAATTCACCCCTCCACTTT.